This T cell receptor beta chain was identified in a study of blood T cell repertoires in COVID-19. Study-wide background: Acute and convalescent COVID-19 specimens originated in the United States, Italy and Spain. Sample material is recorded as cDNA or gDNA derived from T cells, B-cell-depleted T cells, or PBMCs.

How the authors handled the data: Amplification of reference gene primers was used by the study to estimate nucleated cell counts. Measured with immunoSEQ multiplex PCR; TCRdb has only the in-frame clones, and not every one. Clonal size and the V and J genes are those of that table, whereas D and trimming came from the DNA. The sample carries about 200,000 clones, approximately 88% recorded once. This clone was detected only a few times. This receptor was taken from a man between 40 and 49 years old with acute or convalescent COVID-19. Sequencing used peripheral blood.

In DNA form, the CDR3 reads TGTGCCAGCAGTGAACTCTCTGCGGGGGCTCGGGGGGCTAATGAAAAACTGTTTTTT. It specifies CASSELSAGARGANEKLFF. The chain combines TRBV6-1 with TRBJ1-4; D may be TRBD1 (6 bases). This CDR3 comprises 19 residues. V was shortened by 2 bases and J by 3 bases, with 22 bases between the two germline ends. Germline V gene sequence: CDR1 MNHNS, CDR2 SASEGT.